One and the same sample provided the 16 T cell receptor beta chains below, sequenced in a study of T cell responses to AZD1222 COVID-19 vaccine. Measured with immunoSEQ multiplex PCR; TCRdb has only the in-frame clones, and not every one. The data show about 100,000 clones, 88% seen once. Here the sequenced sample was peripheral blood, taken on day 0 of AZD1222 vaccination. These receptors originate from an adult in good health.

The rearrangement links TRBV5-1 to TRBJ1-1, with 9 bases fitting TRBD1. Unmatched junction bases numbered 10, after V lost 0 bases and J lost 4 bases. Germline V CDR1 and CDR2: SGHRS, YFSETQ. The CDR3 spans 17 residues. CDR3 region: CASSLAGTGWGGTEAFF. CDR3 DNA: TGCGCCAGCAGCTTGGCCGGGACAGGGTGGGGTGGCACTGAAGCTTTCTTT.

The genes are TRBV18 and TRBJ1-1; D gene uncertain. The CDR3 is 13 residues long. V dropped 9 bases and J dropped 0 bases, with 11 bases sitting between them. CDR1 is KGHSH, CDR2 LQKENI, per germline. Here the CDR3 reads CASGDLMNTEAFF. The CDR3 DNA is TGTGCCAGTGGGGATCTCATGAACACTGAAGCTTTCTTT.

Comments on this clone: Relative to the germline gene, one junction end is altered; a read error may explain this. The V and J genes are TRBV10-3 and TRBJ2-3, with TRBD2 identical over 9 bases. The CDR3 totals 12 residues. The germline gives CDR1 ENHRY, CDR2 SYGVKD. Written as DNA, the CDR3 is TGTGCCACTACTGATATGGGACTAGCTCTACATTTT. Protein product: CATTDMGLALHF.

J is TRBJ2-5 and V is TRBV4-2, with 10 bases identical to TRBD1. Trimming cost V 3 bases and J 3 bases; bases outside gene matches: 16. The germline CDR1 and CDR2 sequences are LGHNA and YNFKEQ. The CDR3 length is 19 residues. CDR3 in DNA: TGTGCCAGCAGCCAGGCCCAAGGAGGTGGGACAGGGGCCAAAGAGACCCAGTACTTC. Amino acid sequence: CASSQAQGGGTGAKETQYF.

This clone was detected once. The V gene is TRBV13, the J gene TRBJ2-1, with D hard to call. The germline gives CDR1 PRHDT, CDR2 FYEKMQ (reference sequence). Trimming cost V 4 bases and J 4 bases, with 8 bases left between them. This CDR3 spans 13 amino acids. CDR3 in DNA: TGTGCCAGCAGCTCCACGAGATACAATGAGCAGTTCTTC. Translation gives CASSSTRYNEQFF.

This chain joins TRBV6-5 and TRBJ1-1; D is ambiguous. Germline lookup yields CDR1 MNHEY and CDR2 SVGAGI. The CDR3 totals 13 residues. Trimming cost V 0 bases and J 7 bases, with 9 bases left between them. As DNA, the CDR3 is TGTGCCAGCAGTTACTCTCGGAGATTTGAAGCTTTCTTT. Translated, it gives CASSYSRRFEAFF.

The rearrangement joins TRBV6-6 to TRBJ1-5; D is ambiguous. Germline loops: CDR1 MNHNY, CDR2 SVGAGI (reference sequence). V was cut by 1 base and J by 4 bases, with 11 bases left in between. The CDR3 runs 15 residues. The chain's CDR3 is CASSYLPERNQPQHF. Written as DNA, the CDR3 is TGTGCCAGCAGTTACTTACCCGAAAGGAATCAGCCCCAGCATTTT.

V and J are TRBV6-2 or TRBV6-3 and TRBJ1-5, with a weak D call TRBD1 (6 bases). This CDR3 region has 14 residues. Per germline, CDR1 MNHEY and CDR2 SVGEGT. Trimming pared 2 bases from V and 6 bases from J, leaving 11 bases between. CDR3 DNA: TGTGCCAGCAGTTACACAGGGAAACTTCAGCCCCAGCATTTT. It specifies CASSYTGKLQPQHF.

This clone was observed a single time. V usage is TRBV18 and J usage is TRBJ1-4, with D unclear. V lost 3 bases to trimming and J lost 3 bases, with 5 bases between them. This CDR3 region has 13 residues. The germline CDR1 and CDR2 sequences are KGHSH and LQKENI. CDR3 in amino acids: CASSPLANEKLFF. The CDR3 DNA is TGTGCCAGCTCACCGTTGGCTAATGAAAAACTGTTTTTT. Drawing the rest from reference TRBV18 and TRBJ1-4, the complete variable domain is NAGVMQNPRHLVRRRGQEARLRCSPMKGHSHVYWYRQLPEEGLKFMVYLQKENIIDESGMPKERFSAEFPKEGPSILRIQQVVRGDSAAYFCASSPLANEKLFFGSGTQLSVL.

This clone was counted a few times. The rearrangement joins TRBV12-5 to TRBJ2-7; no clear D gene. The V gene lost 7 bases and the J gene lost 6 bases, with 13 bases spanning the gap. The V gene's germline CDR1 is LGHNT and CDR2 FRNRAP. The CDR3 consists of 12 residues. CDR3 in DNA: TGTGCTAGTGCCATGGGTCCGGGCGAGCAGTACTTC. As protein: CASAMGPGEQYF.

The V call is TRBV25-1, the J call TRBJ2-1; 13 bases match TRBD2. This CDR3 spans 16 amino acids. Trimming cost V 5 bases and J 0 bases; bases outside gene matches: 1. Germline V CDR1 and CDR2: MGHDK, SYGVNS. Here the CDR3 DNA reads TGTGCCAGCAGTAGGACTAGCGGGAGCTCCTACAATGAGCAGTTCTTC. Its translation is CASSRTSGSSYNEQFF.

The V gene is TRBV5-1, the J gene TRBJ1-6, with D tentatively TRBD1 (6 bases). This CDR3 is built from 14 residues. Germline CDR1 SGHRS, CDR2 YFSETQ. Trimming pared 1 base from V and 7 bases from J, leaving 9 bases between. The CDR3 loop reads CASSLNRDNSPLHF. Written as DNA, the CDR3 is TGCGCCAGCAGCTTGAACAGGGACAATTCACCCCTCCACTTT.

The CDR3 spells CASSSGTDTQYF. The CDR3 DNA reads as TGTGCCAGCAGCTCGGGCACAGATACGCAGTATTTT. The genes are TRBV11-1 and TRBJ2-3; D unresolved. Germline-derived CDR1 and CDR2 are SGHAT and FQDESV (reference sequence). CDR3 length equals 12 residues. V gave up 4 bases and J gave up 1 base, with 3 bases separating them.

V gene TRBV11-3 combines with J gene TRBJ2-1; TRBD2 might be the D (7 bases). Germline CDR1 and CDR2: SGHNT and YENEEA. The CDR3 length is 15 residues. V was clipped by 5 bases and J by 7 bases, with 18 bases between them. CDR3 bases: TGTGCCAGCAGCCAGAGAGGGGGGGCTAGGAATGAGCAGTTCTTC. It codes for CASSQRGGARNEQFF. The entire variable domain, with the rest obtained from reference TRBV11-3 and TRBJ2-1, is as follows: EAGVVQSPRYKIIEKKQPVAFWCNPISGHNTLYWYLQNLGQGPELLIRYENEEAVDDSQLPKDRFSAERLKGVDSTLKIQPAELGDSAVYLCASSQRGGARNEQFFGPGTRLTVL.

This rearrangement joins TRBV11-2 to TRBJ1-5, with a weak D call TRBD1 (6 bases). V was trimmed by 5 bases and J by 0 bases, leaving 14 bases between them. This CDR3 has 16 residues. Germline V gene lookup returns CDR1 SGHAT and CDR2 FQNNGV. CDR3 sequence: CASSPRTDYSNQPQHF. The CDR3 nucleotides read TGTGCCAGCAGCCCTAGGACAGACTATAGCAATCAGCCCCAGCATTTT.

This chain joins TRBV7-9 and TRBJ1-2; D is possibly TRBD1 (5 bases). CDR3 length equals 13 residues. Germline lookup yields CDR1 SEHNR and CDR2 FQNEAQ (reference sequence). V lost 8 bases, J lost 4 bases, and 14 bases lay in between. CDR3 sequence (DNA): TGTGCCAGCGACCGTGGGGGGACCTATGGCTACACCTTC. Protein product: CASDRGGTYGYTF.